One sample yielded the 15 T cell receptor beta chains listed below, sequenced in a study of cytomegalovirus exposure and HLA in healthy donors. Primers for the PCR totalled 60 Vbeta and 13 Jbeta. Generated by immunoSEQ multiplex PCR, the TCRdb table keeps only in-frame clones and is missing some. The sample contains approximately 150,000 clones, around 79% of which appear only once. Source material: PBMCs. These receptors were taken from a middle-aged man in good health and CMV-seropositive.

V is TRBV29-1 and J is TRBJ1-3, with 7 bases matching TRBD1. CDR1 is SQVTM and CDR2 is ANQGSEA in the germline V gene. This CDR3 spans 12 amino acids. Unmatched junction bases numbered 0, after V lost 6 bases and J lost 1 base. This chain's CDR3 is CSVGQSGNTIYF. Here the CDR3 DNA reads TGCAGCGTGGGACAGTCTGGAAACACCATATATTTT.

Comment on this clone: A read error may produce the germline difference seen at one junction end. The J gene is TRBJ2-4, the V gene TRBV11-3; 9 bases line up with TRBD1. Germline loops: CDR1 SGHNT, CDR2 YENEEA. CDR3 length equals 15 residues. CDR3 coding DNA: TGTGCCAGCAGCTCCTGGACAGGGGTGATAAACAGTCAGTACTTC. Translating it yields CASSSWTGVINSQYF.

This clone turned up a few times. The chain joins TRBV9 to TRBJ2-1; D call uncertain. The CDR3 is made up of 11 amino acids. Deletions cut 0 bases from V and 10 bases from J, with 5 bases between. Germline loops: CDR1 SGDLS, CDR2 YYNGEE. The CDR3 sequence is CASSVGHEQFF. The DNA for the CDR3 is TGTGCCAGCAGCGTAGGACACGAGCAGTTCTTC.

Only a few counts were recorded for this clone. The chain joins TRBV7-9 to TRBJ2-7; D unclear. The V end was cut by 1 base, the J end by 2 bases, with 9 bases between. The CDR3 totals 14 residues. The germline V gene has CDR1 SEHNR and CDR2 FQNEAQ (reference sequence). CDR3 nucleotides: TGTGCCAGCAGCTTAGGCGGCCCTACCTACGAGCAGTACTTC. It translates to CASSLGGPTYEQYF.

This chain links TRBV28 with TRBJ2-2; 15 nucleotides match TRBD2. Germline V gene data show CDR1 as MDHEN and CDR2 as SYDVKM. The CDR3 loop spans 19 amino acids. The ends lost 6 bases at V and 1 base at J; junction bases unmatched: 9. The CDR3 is CASSPWGLAGGGNTGELFF. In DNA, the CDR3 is TGTGCCAGCAGCCCATGGGGACTAGCGGGAGGAGGGAACACCGGGGAGCTGTTTTTT.

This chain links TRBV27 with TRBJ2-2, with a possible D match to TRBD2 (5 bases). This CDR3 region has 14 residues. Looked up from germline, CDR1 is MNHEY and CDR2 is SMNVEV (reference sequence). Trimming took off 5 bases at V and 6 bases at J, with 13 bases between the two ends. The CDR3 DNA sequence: TGTGCCAGCAGTGTGGCGGGCTACCCCGGGGAGCTGTTTTTT. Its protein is CASSVAGYPGELFF.

CDR3 sequence: CASSRQGVFYEQYF. In DNA, the CDR3 is TGCGCCAGCAGTCGACAGGGGGTCTTCTACGAGCAGTACTTC. The chain employs TRBV10-1 and TRBJ2-7; TRBD1 matches at 9 bases. J lost 3 bases, V lost 5 bases, and 5 bases had no gene match. This CDR3 has 14 amino acids. The germline CDR1 and CDR2 sequences are WNHNN and SYGVQD (reference sequence).

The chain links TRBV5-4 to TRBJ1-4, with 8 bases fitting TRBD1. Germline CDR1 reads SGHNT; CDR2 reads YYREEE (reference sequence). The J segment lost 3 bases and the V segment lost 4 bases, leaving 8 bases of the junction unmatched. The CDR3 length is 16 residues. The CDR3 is CASSHTGGLANEKLFF. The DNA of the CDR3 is TGTGCCAGCAGCCATACAGGGGGGTTAGCTAATGAAAAACTGTTTTTT.

The CDR3 DNA sequence: TGCGCCAGCAGCGAGACAGGGAATCAGCCCCAGCATTTT. Protein product: CASSETGNQPQHF. The chain couples TRBV5-1 to TRBJ1-5; TRBD1 agrees at 7 bases. V shed 4 bases and J 4 bases; nucleotides not matched to a gene: 2. Per the germline V gene, CDR1 is SGHRS and CDR2 is YFSETQ. The CDR3 covers 13 residues.

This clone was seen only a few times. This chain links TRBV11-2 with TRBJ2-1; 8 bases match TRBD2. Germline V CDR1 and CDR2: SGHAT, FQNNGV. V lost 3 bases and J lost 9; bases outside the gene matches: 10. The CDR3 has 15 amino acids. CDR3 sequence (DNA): TGTGCCAGCAGCTTTCCGGGACTAGGGGCTGTTGAGCAGTTCTTC. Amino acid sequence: CASSFPGLGAVEQFF.

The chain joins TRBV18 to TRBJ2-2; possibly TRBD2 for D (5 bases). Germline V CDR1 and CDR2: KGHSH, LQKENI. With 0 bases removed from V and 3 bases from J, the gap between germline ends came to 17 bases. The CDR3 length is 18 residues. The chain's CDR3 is CASSPPRAGLGYTGELFF. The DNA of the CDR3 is TGTGCCAGCTCACCACCGCGGGCCGGATTGGGATACACCGGGGAGCTGTTTTTT.

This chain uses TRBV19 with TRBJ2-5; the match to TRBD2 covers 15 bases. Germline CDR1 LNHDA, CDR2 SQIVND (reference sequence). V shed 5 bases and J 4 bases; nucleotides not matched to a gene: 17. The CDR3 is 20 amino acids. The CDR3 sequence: CASSVAGRGLAGGLLETQYF. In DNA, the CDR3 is TGTGCCAGTAGTGTGGCAGGAAGGGGACTAGCGGGAGGCCTATTAGAGACCCAGTACTTC. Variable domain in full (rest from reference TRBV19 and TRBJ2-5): DGGITQSPKYLFRKEGQNVTLSCEQNLNHDAMYWYRQDPGQGLRLIYYSQIVNDFQKGDIAEGYSVSREKKESFPLTVTSAQKNPTAFYLCASSVAGRGLAGGLLETQYFGPGTRLLVL.

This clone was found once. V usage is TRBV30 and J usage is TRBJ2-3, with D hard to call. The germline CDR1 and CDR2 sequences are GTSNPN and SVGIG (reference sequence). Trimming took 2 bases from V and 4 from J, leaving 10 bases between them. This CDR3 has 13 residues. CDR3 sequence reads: CAWSHPGSDTQYF. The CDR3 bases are TGTGCCTGGAGTCACCCGGGTTCAGATACGCAGTATTTT.

The CDR3 spells CATSRDTRAPTYEQYF. DNA for the CDR3: TGTGCCACCAGCAGAGATACGAGGGCTCCTACCTACGAGCAGTACTTC. The chain joins TRBV15 to TRBJ2-7, with D perhaps matching TRBD2 (5 bases). The CDR3 contains 16 residues. The V end was cut by 0 bases, the J end by 2 bases, with 14 bases between. Germline CDR1 and CDR2: LNHNV and YYDKDF (reference sequence).

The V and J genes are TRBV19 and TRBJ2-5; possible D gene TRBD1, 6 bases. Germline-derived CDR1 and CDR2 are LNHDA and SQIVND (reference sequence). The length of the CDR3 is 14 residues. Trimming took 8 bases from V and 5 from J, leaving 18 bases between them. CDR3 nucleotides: TGTGCCAGTTCCTACAGGGCCCCCGGGGAGACCCAGTACTTC. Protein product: CASSYRAPGETQYF.